This TCR beta chain was retrieved from a study of cytomegalovirus exposure and HLA in healthy donors. Germline assignment: CDR1 SGHDN and CDR2 FVKESK. Trimming removed 0 bases from V and 0 bases from J; junction bases left unmatched: 8. This CDR3 contains 18 residues. Both 60 Vbeta primers and 13 Jbeta primers went into the PCR. Sequenced by immunoSEQ multiplex PCR; TCRdb stores in-frame clones only, minus some. The sample has around 140,000 clones; 72% are singletons. The chain has TRBV14 and TRBJ2-1, with 7 bases aligning to TRBD2. The sequenced sample consisted of PBMCs. This clonotype originated in a man aged 50-59 years in good health and CMV-seropositive. CDR3: CASSQDGGWTPSYNEQFF. CDR3 bases: TGTGCCAGCAGCCAAGACGGGGGGTGGACTCCCTCCTACAATGAGCAGTTCTTC.